This entry features one T cell receptor (beta chain) sequence. What it binds is not known. A sample-barcoded 5' primer and a J-beta primer mix were used in a second PCR of about 7 to 12 cycles. Every cDNA molecule bore a tag from a template-switch adaptor containing 12 random nucleotides. TCRdb re-called the 5' RACE reads with MiXCR, one entry per CDR3 protein. The sample holds around 1.5 million distinct CDR3 sequences, around 55% seen once. They isolated at least 6 million PBMCs from each sample. Samples each yielded at least 6 micrograms of total RNA. The data stem from a study of blood T cells in healthy people across ages. General study points: A roughly linear fall in TCR beta diversity per million T cells was seen with increasing age.

The V end lost 1 base, the J end lost 10 bases, and 12 bases lay between the germline ends. Germline loops: CDR1 PRHDT, CDR2 FYEKMQ (reference sequence). The CDR3 length is 13 residues. This sequence joins TRBV13 and TRBJ2-3; D is undetermined. The clonotype comes from a man aged 18 to 30 in good health. The source material was blood. The CDR3 region has the DNA TGTGCCAGCAGCTTAGTAAACGTTCCGGCGCAGTATTTT. Encoded protein: CASSLVNVPAQYF.